These T cell receptor beta chains were read from a single sample in a study of beta chain features in type 1 diabetes. Assay used: immunoSEQ multiplex PCR; TCRdb lists only in-frame clones, some missing. The table lists 200,000 to 300,000 clones, 25% to 35% of them singletons, with 3% to 4% in the top ten. The sequencing sample was made of central memory CD4+ T cells from blood. The receptors here all came from a man younger than 40 in good health. CDR3s leave out the opening cysteine and the closing phenylalanine or tryptophan. D genes are given only for firm matches.

TRBJ2-2,TRBV6-1,TRBD1,AGSRGPVTGELF
TRBJ2-5,TRBV19,TRBD2,ASSMGTNLRQETQY
TRBJ1-5,TRBV30,NA,AWSSRGDQPQH
TRBJ2-5,TRBV7-2,TRBD1,ASSKYPRGQGRGETQY
TRBJ2-3,TRBV7-2,TRBD1,ASSLRQGPSDTQY
TRBJ2-5,TRBV7-8,NA,ASSRSKSQETQY
TRBJ2-1,TRBV29-1,TRBD1,SVEKDRRQF
TRBJ2-4,TRBV7-9,TRBD1,ASSFDRAENIQY
TRBJ1-1,TRBV28,NA,ASSLSGGLNTEAF
TRBJ1-1,TRBV7-9,TRBD1,ASSARDRENTEAF
TRBJ2-3,TRBV5-1,NA,ASSLQDPDTQY
TRBJ1-1,TRBV5-1,NA,ASHTGVATEAF
TRBJ1-5,TRBV30,NA,ASDGRRNQPQH
TRBJ2-1,TRBV4-1,TRBD2,ASSQGSWLAGSNEQF
TRBJ1-2,TRBV6-5,TRBD1,ASSNRQGSGYT
TRBJ2-5,TRBV14,NA,ASSQDRNPGTQY
TRBJ2-5,TRBV5-1,NA,ASSPGAVGETQY
TRBJ2-3,TRBV15,NA,ATSRQISTDTQY
TRBJ2-7,TRBV30,TRBD2,AWSFGSGRVHEQY
TRBJ2-3,TRBV10-3,TRBD2,AISGTSGVADTQY
TRBJ2-5,TRBV9,TRBD2,ASSVGSSGGLQETQY
TRBJ2-1,TRBV29-1,NA,SVRSRDSYNEQF
TRBJ1-1,TRBV30,NA,AWSDRGEAF
TRBJ2-3,TRBV7-8,NA,ASSLGGAFTDTQY
TRBJ2-7,TRBV5-1,TRBD1,ASSFTGGPEQY
TRBJ1-1,TRBV6-1,NA,ASSEYTGAF
TRBJ1-6,TRBV27,NA,ASSPRQASSYNSPLH
TRBJ1-1,TRBV2,TRBD1,ASSGQGGTEAF
TRBJ2-3,TRBV25-1,TRBD2,ASRMGEIAGNTQY
TRBJ1-5,TRBV5-4,TRBD1,ASSAGQKYSNQPQH
TRBJ2-5,TRBV6-5,TRBD1,ASSPDRAQTQY
TRBJ2-3,TRBV9,NA,ASSVGPSTLTDTQY
TRBJ2-3,TRBV5-1,NA,ASSSLVTGTDTQY
TRBJ1-1,TRBV7-9,NA,ASSLSTVNTEAF
TRBJ2-3,TRBV5-4,TRBD2,ASSYRLAGHTDTQY
TRBJ2-7,TRBV27,NA,ASTPLGGSSYEQY